This TCR beta chain was profiled in a study of blood T cell repertoires in COVID-19. About the study: Samples of COVID-19 (acute and convalescent) were obtained from the United States, Italy and Spain.

The protocol was immunoSEQ multiplex PCR, while the TCRdb copy is restricted to in-frame clones and leaves out a portion. The sample holds 250,000 to 400,000 clones, roughly 88% seen once. Enrolment of Seattle patients took place during active infection, and they were followed longitudinally. The CDR3 extends over 14 amino acids. Looked up from germline, CDR1 is SNHLY and CDR2 is FYNNEI. Unmatched junction bases numbered 3, after V lost 2 bases and J lost 5 bases. The sample was peripheral blood. The clonotype originates from a woman under 40 with COVID-19, enrolled during active disease. V is TRBV2 and J is TRBJ1-1; TRBD1 aligns across 9 bases. The CDR3 DNA follows: TGTGCCAGCAGTGAATGGGACAGGGTAACTGAAGCTTTCTTT. It specifies CASSEWDRVTEAFF. Based on the CDR3 plus reference TRBV2 and TRBJ1-1, the full variable domain is EPEVTQTPSHQVTQMGQEVILRCVPISNHLYFYWYRQILGQKVEFLVSFYNNEISEKSEIFDDQFSVERPDGSNFTLKIRSTKLEDSAMYFCASSEWDRVTEAFFGQGTRLTVV.